The 2 T cell receptor beta chains below all came from one sample that was sequenced in a study of a mutant IDH1 vaccine in newly diagnosed glioma. Sequencing used immunoSEQ multiplex PCR; TCRdb keeps in-frame clones, though not all of them. The profile shows 85,000 to 100,000 clones, roughly 85% of them singletons. The time point here: baseline, week 1 (first vaccination visit). Treatment: pre-vaccination baseline after standard-of-care therapy. The starting material was PBMCs, obtained from a glioma patient treated with radiotherapy, temozolomide or both. These TCRs come from a woman aged 45-60 years with glioma.

V gene TRBV28 combines with J gene TRBJ2-5; 11 nucleotides agree with TRBD2. Trimming cost V 3 bases and J 2 bases; bases outside gene matches: 2. The length of the CDR3 is 15 residues. Germline values: CDR1 MDHEN, CDR2 SYDVKM. CDR3 nucleotides: TGTGCCAGCAGTTTGTCTAGCGGGGGGCAAGAGACCCAGTACTTC. The encoded protein is CASSLSSGGQETQYF.

The chain has TRBV7-2 and TRBJ1-4; D gene uncertain. Trimming pared 0 bases from V and 3 bases from J, leaving 8 bases between. The length of the CDR3 is 15 residues. Germline CDR1 reads SGHTA; CDR2 reads FQGNSA. The CDR3 DNA reads as TGTGCCAGCAGCTTAGCAAGTGTAGCTAATGAAAAACTGTTTTTT. Protein: CASSLASVANEKLFF.